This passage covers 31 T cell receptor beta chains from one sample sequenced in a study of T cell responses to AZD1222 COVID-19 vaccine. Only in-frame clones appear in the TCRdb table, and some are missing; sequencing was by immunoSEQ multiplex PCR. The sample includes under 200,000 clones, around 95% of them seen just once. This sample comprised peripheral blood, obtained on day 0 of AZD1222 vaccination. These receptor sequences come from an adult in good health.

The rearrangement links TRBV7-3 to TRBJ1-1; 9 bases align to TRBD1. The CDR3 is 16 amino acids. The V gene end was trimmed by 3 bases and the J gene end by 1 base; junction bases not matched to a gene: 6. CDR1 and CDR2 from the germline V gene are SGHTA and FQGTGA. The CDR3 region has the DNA TGTGCCAGCAGCTTCGGGACAGGGCCTGAGAACACTGAAGCTTTCTTT. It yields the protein CASSFGTGPENTEAFF.

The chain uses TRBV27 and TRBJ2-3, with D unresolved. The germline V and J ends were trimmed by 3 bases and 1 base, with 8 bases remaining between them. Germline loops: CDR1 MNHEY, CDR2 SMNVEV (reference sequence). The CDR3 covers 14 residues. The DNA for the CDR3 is TGTGCCAGCAGTTTGAGTCGGGGCACAGATACGCAGTATTTT. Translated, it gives CASSLSRGTDTQYF.

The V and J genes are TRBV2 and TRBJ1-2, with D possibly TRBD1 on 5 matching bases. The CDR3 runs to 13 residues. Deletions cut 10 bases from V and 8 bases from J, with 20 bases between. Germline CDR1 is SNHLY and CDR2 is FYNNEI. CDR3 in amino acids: CAIPGPSYGGYTF. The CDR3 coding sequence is TGTGCCATCCCGGGGCCCTCCTATGGAGGCTACACCTTC.

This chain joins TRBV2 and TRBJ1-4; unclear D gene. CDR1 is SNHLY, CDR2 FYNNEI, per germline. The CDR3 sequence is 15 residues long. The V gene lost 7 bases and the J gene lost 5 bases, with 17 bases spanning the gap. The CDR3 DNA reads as TGTGCCAGCATCGTCAAAGGACCGTCGAATGAAAAACTGTTTTTT. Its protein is CASIVKGPSNEKLFF.

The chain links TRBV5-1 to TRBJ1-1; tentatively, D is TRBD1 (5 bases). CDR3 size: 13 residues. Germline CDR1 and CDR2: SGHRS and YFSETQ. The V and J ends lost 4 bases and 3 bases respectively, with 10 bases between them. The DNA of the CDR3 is TGCGCCAGCAGCGGAACCAGGGACACTGAAGCTTTCTTT. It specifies CASSGTRDTEAFF.

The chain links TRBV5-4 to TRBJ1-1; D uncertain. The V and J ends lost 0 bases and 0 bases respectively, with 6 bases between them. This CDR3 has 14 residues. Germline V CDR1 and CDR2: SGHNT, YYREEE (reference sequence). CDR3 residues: CASSLDPLNTEAFF. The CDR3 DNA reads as TGTGCCAGCAGCTTGGACCCCTTGAACACTGAAGCTTTCTTT. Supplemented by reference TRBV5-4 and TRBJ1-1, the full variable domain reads ETGVTQSPTHLIKTRGQQVTLRCSSQSGHNTVSWYQQALGQGPQFIFQYYREEENGRGNFPPRFSGLQFPNYSSELNVNALELDDSALYLCASSLDPLNTEAFFGQGTRLTVV.

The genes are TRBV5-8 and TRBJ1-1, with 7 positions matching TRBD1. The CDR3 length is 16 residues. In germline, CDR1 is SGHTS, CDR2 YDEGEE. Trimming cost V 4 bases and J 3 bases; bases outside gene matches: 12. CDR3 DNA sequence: TGTGCCAGCAGCGATAGTACGGACAGGTTCTACACTGAAGCTTTCTTT. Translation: CASSDSTDRFYTEAFF.

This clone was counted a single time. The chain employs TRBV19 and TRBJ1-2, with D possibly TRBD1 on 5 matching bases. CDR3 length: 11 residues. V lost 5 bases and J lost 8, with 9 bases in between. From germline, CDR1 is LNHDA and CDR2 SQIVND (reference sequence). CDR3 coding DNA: TGTGCCAGTAGTGGGACGGGCGGCTACACCTTC. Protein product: CASSGTGGYTF. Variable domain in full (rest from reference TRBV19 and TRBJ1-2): DGGITQSPKYLFRKEGQNVTLSCEQNLNHDAMYWYRQDPGQGLRLIYYSQIVNDFQKGDIAEGYSVSREKKESFPLTVTSAQKNPTAFYLCASSGTGGYTFGSGTRLTVV.

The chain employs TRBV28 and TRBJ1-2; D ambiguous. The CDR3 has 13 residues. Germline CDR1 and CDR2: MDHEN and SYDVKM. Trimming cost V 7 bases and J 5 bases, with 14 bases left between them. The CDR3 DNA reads TGTGCCAGCACGCGAAATTTGGGGTATGGCTACACCTTC. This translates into CASTRNLGYGYTF.

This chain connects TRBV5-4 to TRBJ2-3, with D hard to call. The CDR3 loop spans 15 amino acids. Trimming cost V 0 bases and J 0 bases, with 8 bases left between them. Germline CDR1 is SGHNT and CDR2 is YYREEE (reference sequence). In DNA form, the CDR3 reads TGTGCCAGCAGCTTGGATCTTGCGAGCACAGATACGCAGTATTTT. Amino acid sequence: CASSLDLASTDTQYF.

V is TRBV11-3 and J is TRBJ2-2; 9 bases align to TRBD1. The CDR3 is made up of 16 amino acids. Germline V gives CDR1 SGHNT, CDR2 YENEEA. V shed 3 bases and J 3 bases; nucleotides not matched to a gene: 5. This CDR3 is CASSLGQGVDTGELFF. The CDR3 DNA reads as TGTGCCAGCAGCTTGGGACAGGGTGTGGACACCGGGGAGCTGTTTTTT.

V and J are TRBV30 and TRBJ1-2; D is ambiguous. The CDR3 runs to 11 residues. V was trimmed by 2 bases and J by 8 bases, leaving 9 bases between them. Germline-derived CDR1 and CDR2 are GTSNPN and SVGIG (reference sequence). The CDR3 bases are TGTGCCTGGAGTCTGAGTTGGGGCTACACCTTC. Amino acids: CAWSLSWGYTF.

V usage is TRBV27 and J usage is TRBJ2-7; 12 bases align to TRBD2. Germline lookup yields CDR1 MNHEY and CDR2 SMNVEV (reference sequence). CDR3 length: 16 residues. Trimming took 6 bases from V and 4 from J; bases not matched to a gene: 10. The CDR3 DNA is TGTGCCAGCAGCTTACTGACTAGCGGGAGAAAATACGAGCAGTACTTC. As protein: CASSLLTSGRKYEQYF.

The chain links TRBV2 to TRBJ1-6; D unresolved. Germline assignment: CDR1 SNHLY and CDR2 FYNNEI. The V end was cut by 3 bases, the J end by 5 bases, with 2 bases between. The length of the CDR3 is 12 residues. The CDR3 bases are TGTGCCAGCAGTGAGAATAATTCACCCCTCCACTTT. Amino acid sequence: CASSENNSPLHF. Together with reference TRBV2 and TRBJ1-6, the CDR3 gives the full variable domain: EPEVTQTPSHQVTQMGQEVILRCVPISNHLYFYWYRQILGQKVEFLVSFYNNEISEKSEIFDDQFSVERPDGSNFTLKIRSTKLEDSAMYFCASSENNSPLHFGNGTRLTVT.

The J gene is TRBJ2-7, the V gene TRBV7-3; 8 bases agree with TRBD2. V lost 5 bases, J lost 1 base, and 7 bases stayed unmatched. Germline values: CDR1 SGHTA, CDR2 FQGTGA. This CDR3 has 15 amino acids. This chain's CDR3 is CASSPGTSGSYEQYF. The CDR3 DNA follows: TGTGCCAGCAGCCCTGGAACTAGCGGATCCTACGAGCAGTACTTC.

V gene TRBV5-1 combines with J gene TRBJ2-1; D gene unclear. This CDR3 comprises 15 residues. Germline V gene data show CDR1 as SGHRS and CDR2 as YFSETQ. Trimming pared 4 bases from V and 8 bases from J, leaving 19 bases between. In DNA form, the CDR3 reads TGCGCCAGCAGCCCCGAAGACCCTGGGTTGGATGAGCAGTTCTTC. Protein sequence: CASSPEDPGLDEQFF.

The CDR3: CAISGRDDSPLHF. Here the CDR3 DNA reads TGTGCCATCAGCGGCAGGGATGATTCACCCCTCCACTTT. The chain uses TRBV10-3 and TRBJ1-6, with TRBD1 as a possible D gene (5 bases). V dropped 6 bases and J dropped 8 bases, with 11 bases sitting between them. CDR3 length equals 13 residues. From germline, CDR1 is ENHRY and CDR2 SYGVKD.

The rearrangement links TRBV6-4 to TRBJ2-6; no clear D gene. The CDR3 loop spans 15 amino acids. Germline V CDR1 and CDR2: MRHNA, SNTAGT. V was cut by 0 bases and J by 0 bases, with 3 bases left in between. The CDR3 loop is CASSDSYSGANVLTF. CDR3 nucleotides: TGTGCCAGCAGTGACTCGTACTCTGGGGCCAACGTCCTGACTTTC.

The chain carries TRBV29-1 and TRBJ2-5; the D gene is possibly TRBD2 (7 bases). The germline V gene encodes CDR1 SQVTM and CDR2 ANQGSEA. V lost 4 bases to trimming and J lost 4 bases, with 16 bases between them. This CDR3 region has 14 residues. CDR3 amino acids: CSVGAGKGGETQYF. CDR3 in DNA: TGCAGCGTTGGAGCGGGAAAAGGGGGAGAGACCCAGTACTTC.

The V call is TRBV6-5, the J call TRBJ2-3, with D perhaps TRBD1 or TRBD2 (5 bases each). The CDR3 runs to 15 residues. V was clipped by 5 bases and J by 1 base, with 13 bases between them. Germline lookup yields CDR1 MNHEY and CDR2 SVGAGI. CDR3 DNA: TGTGCCAGCAGTCGTTCCGGGACGGGCACAGATACGCAGTATTTT. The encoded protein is CASSRSGTGTDTQYF.

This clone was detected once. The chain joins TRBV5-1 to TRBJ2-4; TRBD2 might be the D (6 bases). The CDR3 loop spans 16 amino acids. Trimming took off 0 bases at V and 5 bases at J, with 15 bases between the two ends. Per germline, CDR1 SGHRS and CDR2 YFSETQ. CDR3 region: CASSLGASQRENIQYF. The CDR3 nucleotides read TGCGCCAGCAGCTTGGGAGCCTCGCAGCGGGAAAACATTCAGTACTTC.

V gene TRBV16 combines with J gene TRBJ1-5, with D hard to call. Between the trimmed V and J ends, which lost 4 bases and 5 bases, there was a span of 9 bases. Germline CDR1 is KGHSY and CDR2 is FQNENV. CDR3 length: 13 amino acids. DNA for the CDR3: TGTGCCAGCAGCCCCGGGGTGTATCAGCCCCAGCATTTT. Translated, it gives CASSPGVYQPQHF.

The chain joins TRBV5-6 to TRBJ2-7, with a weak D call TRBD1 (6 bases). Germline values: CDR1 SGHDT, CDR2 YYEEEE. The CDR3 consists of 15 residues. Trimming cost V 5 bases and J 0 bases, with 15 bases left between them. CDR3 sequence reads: CASSLPGTPSYEQYF. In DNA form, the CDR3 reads TGTGCCAGCAGTCTCCCAGGGACACCCTCCTACGAGCAGTACTTC.

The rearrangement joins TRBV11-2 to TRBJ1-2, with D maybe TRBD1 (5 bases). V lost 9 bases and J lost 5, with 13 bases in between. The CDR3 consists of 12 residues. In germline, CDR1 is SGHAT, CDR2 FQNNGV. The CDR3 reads CASSGEEYGYTF. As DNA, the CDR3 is TGTGCCAGTTCGGGGGAGGAGTATGGCTACACCTTC.

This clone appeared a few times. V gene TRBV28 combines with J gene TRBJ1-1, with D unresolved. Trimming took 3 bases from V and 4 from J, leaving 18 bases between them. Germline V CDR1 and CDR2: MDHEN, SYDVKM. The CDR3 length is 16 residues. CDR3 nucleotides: TGTGCCAGCAGTTTTCGCGGCTTAGGACGGATCACTGAAGCTTTCTTT. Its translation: CASSFRGLGRITEAFF.

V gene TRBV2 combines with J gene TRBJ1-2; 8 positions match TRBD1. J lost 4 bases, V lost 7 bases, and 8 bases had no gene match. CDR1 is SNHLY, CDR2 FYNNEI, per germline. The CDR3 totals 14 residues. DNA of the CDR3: TGTGCCAGCAACCCGACAGGGGATGGCTATGGCTACACCTTC. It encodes CASNPTGDGYGYTF. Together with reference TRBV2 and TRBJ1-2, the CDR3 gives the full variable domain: EPEVTQTPSHQVTQMGQEVILRCVPISNHLYFYWYRQILGQKVEFLVSFYNNEISEKSEIFDDQFSVERPDGSNFTLKIRSTKLEDSAMYFCASNPTGDGYGYTFGSGTRLTVV.

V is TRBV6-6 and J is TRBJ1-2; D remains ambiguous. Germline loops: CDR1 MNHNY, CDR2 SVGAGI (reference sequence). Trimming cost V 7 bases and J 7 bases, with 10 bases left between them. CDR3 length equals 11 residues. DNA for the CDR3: TGTGCCAGCACCCTCGGGTCTGGCTACACCTTC. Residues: CASTLGSGYTF.

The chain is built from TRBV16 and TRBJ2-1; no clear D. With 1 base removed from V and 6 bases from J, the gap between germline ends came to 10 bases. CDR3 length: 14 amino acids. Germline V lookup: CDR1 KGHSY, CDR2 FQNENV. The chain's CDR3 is CASSQFVVINEQFF. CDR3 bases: TGTGCCAGCAGCCAATTCGTAGTCATCAATGAGCAGTTCTTC.

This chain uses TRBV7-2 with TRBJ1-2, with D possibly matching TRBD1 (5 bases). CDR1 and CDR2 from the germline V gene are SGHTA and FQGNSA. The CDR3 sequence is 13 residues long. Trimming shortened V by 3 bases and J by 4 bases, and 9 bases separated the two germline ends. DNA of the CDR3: TGTGCCAGCAGCTTTAGGGGCACCTATGGCTACACCTTC. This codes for CASSFRGTYGYTF.

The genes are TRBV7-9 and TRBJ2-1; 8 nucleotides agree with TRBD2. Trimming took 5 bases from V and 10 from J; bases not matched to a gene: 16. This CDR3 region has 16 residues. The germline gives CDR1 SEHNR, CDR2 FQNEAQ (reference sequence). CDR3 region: CASSLLGSGRVPEQFF. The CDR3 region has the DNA TGTGCCAGCAGCCTTTTGGGGAGCGGGAGAGTACCCGAGCAGTTCTTC.

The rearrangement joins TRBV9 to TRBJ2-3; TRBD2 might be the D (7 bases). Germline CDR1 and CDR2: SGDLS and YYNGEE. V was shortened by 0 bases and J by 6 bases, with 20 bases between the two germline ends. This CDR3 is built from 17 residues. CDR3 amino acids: CASSVVSGGGSVDTQYF. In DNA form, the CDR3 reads TGTGCCAGCAGCGTAGTTTCTGGGGGCGGGAGTGTCGATACGCAGTATTTT.